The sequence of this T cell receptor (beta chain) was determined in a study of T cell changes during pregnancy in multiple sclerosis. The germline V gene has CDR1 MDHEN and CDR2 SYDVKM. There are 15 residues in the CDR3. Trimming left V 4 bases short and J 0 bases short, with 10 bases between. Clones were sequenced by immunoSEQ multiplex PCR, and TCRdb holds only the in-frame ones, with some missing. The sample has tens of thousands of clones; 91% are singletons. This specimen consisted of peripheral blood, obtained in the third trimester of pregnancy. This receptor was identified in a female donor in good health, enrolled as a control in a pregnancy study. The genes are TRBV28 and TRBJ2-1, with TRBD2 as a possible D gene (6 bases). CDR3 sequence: CASSSGGISYNEQFF. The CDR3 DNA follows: TGTGCCAGCAGTTCCGGAGGGATCTCCTACAATGAGCAGTTCTTC.